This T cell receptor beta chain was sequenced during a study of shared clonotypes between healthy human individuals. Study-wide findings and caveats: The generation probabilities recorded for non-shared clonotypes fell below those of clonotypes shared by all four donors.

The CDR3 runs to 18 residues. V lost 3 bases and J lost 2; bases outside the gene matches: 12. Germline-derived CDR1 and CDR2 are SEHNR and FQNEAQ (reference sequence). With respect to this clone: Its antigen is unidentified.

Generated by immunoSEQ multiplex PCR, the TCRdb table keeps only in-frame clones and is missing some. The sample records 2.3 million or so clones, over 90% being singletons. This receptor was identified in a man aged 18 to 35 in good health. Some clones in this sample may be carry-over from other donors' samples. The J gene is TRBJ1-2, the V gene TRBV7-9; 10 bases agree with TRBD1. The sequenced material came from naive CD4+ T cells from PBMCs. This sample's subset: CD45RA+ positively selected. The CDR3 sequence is CASSFATGTGATNYGYTF. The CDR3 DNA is TGTGCCAGCAGCTTTGCCACCGGGACAGGGGCGACCAACTATGGCTACACCTTC.